These 29 T cell receptor beta chains came from one sample sequenced in a study of HIV-infected patients and healthy controls. MiXCR was run by TCRdb on the 5' RACE reads, yielding one entry per CDR3 protein. The repertoire holds around 62,000 distinct CDR3 sequences, less than 20% seen once, with about 1.5% in the top ten. The sample taken for sequencing was CD4+ T cells from blood. These receptors came from a human donor in good health.

This clonotype was recorded at least ten times. The gene calls are TRBV5-1 and TRBJ2-1, with TRBD1 matching over 7 bases. V was clipped by 0 bases and J by 3 bases; unmatched bases: 6. Germline V gene data show CDR1 as SGHRS and CDR2 as YFSETQ. CDR3 length: 16 residues. CDR3 sequence: CASSLASGGYYNEQFF. The CDR3 DNA reads as TGCGCCAGCAGCTTGGCGTCAGGGGGATACTACAATGAGCAGTTCTTC.

V usage is TRBV6-2 or TRBV6-3 and J usage is TRBJ1-2, with D uncertain. V lost 6 bases and J 10 bases, leaving 15 bases between the germline ends. Per the germline V gene, CDR1 is MNHEY and CDR2 is SVGEGT. This CDR3 comprises 12 residues. CDR3 in amino acids: CASSEQRTPYTF. In DNA form, the CDR3 reads TGTGCCAGCAGCGAACAAAGGACGCCCTACACCTTC.

This clonotype was counted between two and nine times. The V call is TRBV19, the J call TRBJ2-2; D not certain. Per the germline V gene, CDR1 is LNHDA and CDR2 is SQIVND (reference sequence). This CDR3 contains 16 residues. V lost 8 bases, J lost 5 bases, and 21 bases lay in between. CDR3 sequence (DNA): TGTGCCAGTTCTGACCTTCTCCTCCTGGGGACCGGGGAGCTGTTTTTT. Its translation is CASSDLLLLGTGELFF.

This clonotype was recorded at least ten times. The rearrangement links TRBV10-3 to TRBJ2-7; possibly TRBD2 for D (7 bases). Germline loops: CDR1 ENHRY, CDR2 SYGVKD. CDR3 size: 12 residues. Trimming removed 10 bases at V and 1 base at J, with 11 bases between. The CDR3 coding sequence is TGTGCCACCGAGGGGGGGTCCTACGAGCAGTACTTC. It codes for CATEGGSYEQYF.

The V and J genes are TRBV3-1 and TRBJ2-1; no definite D call. Trimming cost V 4 bases and J 0 bases, with 7 bases left between them. This CDR3 comprises 14 residues. CDR1 is LGHDT, CDR2 YNNKEL, per germline (reference sequence). CDR3 coding DNA: TGTGCCAGCAGCCCCCAGATCTCCTACAATGAGCAGTTCTTC. It is translated as CASSPQISYNEQFF.

This clonotype showed up many times. This chain links TRBV29-1 with TRBJ2-3, with 10 bases lining up with TRBD2. V lost 1 base and J lost 4; bases outside the gene matches: 11. CDR3 length equals 17 residues. The germline V gene encodes CDR1 SQVTM and CDR2 ANQGSEA. The CDR3 reads CSVEGFPSSGGSDTQYF. As DNA, the CDR3 is TGCAGCGTTGAAGGGTTCCCTTCTAGCGGGGGCTCAGATACGCAGTATTTT.

The chain links TRBV7-2 to TRBJ2-5; 8 bases map to TRBD2. There are 16 residues in the CDR3. The germline V gene encodes CDR1 SGHTA and CDR2 FQGNSA. J was trimmed by 0 bases and V by 4 bases; bases with no gene match: 7. The CDR3 loop is CASSSFGTRHQETQYF. The CDR3 bases are TGTGCCAGCAGCTCCTTCGGGACTAGACACCAAGAGACCCAGTACTTC.

Ten or more counts support this clonotype. The chain is built from TRBV4-2 and TRBJ2-3, with 8 positions matching TRBD2. The CDR3 totals 16 residues. Losses at the gene ends were 2 bases for V and 6 bases for J; bases not matched to a gene: 10. The V gene's germline CDR1 is LGHNA and CDR2 YNFKEQ. The CDR3 sequence: CASSQRSGTREDTQYF. Here the CDR3 DNA reads TGTGCCAGCAGCCAAAGAAGCGGGACTAGGGAGGATACGCAGTATTTT.

This clonotype was detected many times. This rearrangement joins TRBV4-2 to TRBJ1-2; 10 bases line up with TRBD1. CDR3 size: 15 residues. Germline assignment: CDR1 LGHNA and CDR2 YNFKEQ. Unmatched junction bases numbered 6, after V lost 3 bases and J lost 5 bases. The CDR3 reads CASSQPTGGLYGYTF. CDR3 coding DNA: TGTGCCAGCAGCCAGCCGACAGGGGGCCTTTATGGCTACACCTTC.

This clonotype showed up just a few times. The chain links TRBV5-4 to TRBJ1-1, with D tentatively TRBD1 (6 bases). Germline CDR1 is SGHNT and CDR2 is YYREEE (reference sequence). The CDR3 extends over 14 amino acids. V gave up 3 bases and J gave up 5 bases, with 14 bases separating them. The CDR3 DNA reads TGTGCCAGCAGCTACTACAGGGCCCCGACTGAAGCTTTCTTT. Protein product: CASSYYRAPTEAFF.

The table lists this clonotype with many counts. V and J are TRBV5-5 and TRBJ2-5, with D perhaps given as TRBD1 or TRBD2 (6 bases each). Germline V lookup: CDR1 SGHKS, CDR2 YYEKEE (reference sequence). This CDR3 comprises 16 residues. Trimming removed 7 bases from V and 5 bases from J, with 24 bases in between. The CDR3 nucleotides are TGTGCCAGCTGTCCTACCTTCGGGGGCGACGTGGAGACCCAGTACTTC. Protein: CASCPTFGGDVETQYF. Looking up the rest from reference TRBV5-5 and TRBJ2-5 gives the full variable domain: DAGVTQSPTHLIKTRGQQVTLRCSPISGHKSVSWYQQVLGQGPQFIFQYYEKEERGRGNFPDRFSARQFPNYSSELNVNALLLGDSALYLCASCPTFGGDVETQYFGPGTRLLVL.

In its sample, this clonotype was seen a few times. The rearrangement uses TRBV5-1 and TRBJ2-1; 15 positions agree with TRBD2. Per germline, CDR1 SGHRS and CDR2 YFSETQ. Unmatched junction bases numbered 4, after V lost 4 bases and J lost 8 bases. The length of the CDR3 is 15 residues. The CDR3 region has the DNA TGCGCCAGCAGCCCCCGGACTAGCGGGGGGGATGAGCAGTTCTTC. Encoded protein: CASSPRTSGGDEQFF.

V gene TRBV29-1 combines with J gene TRBJ1-2; TRBD1 might be the D (5 bases). The V and J ends lost 4 bases and 9 bases respectively, with 15 bases between them. CDR1 SQVTM and CDR2 ANQGSEA come from the germline V gene. CDR3 length: 12 residues. CDR3 nucleotide sequence: TGCAGCGTTGCTGGTATTGGGACGAGCTACACCTTC. It specifies CSVAGIGTSYTF.

The sample holds many counts of this clonotype. V usage is TRBV5-6 and J usage is TRBJ2-3; D remains ambiguous. The CDR3 extends over 13 amino acids. CDR1 and CDR2 from the germline V gene are SGHDT and YYEEEE. V was cut by 1 base and J by 1 base, with 4 bases left in between. CDR3 nucleotide sequence: TGTGCCAGCAGCTTGCGGGGCACAGATACGCAGTATTTT. Its translation is CASSLRGTDTQYF.

This clonotype showed up just a few times. V and J are TRBV19 and TRBJ1-2; D perhaps matches TRBD1 (5 bases). The CDR3 runs 15 residues. Trimming removed 2 bases at V and 9 bases at J, with 19 bases between. Per the germline V gene, CDR1 is LNHDA and CDR2 is SQIVND (reference sequence). Written as DNA, the CDR3 is TGTGCCAGTAGTATAAACTGGGACCGAGAAAGTAGCTACACCTTC. Encoded protein: CASSINWDRESSYTF.

In this sample, this clonotype turned up a few times. DNA for the CDR3: TGTGCCAGCACCAGCGAGGCCGGGGAAAAACTGTTTTTT. Translation gives CASTSEAGEKLFF. V gene TRBV5-5 combines with J gene TRBJ1-4; D not certain. CDR1 and CDR2 from the germline V gene are SGHKS and YYEKEE (reference sequence). The V end was cut by 6 bases, the J end by 8 bases, with 14 bases between. The length of the CDR3 is 13 residues.

This clonotype was detected a few times. The chain couples TRBV2 to TRBJ1-1; tentative D call: TRBD1 (6 bases). Trimming pared 10 bases from V and 8 bases from J, leaving 14 bases between. The CDR3 totals 11 residues. The germline V gene encodes CDR1 SNHLY and CDR2 FYNNEI. The chain's CDR3 is CATDRSQEAFF. The DNA for the CDR3 is TGTGCCACCGACAGGAGCCAGGAAGCTTTCTTT.

The sample holds many counts of this clonotype. The chain has TRBV20-1 and TRBJ1-3; tentative D call: TRBD1 (6 bases). Trimming stripped 2 bases from V and 5 bases from J, with 16 bases between. The length of the CDR3 is 15 residues. Germline V gene lookup returns CDR1 DFQATT and CDR2 SNEGSKA (reference sequence). The CDR3 spells CSARSIQGIRNTIYF. For the CDR3, the DNA is TGCAGTGCTAGAAGTATTCAGGGGATAAGAAACACCATATATTTT.

The CDR3 DNA reads TGTGCCAGCAGCGTCAGGGGGAACACAGATACGCAGTATTTT. The encoded protein is CASSVRGNTDTQYF. The chain links TRBV9 to TRBJ2-3; 7 nucleotides agree with TRBD1. This CDR3 has 14 amino acids. V was pared by 2 bases and J by 2 bases, with 2 bases of the junction left unmatched. Per germline, CDR1 SGDLS and CDR2 YYNGEE.

J is TRBJ2-7 and V is TRBV19; TRBD1 might be the D (5 bases). This CDR3 contains 13 residues. The V and J ends lost 5 bases and 5 bases respectively, with 13 bases between them. Germline V gene lookup returns CDR1 LNHDA and CDR2 SQIVND (reference sequence). The CDR3 coding sequence is TGTGCCAGTAGTGACCAGGGAAGGGACGAGCAGTACTTC. This gives the protein CASSDQGRDEQYF.

This clonotype was detected many times. The V gene is TRBV20-1, the J gene TRBJ2-3; 8 bases agree with TRBD2. J lost 4 bases, V lost 5 bases, and 11 bases had no gene match. The CDR3 is 15 residues long. Looked up from germline, CDR1 is DFQATT and CDR2 is SNEGSKA (reference sequence). The CDR3 DNA reads TGCAGTGCTCGGACCCGGACTAGCTCGGCAGATACGCAGTATTTT. Encoded protein: CSARTRTSSADTQYF.

Of note for this clonotype: This could be a read error, since a much larger clone is one nucleotide away. This rearrangement joins TRBV6-1 to TRBJ2-5; tentative D call: TRBD2 (7 bases). From germline, CDR1 is MNHNS and CDR2 SASEGT. This CDR3 is built from 15 residues. Written as DNA, the CDR3 is TGTGCCAGCAGTAAGGGGGGGTCCCTCCAAGAGACCCTGTACTTC. Translated: CASSKGGSLQETLYF.

This rearrangement joins TRBV6-2 or TRBV6-3 to TRBJ2-2, with D perhaps TRBD2 (6 bases). V was pared by 6 bases and J by 0 bases, with 11 bases between. CDR3 length equals 15 residues. Germline lookup yields CDR1 MNHEY and CDR2 SVGEGT. CDR3 nucleotide sequence: TGTGCCAGCAGAAGGGACTCCCCGAACACCGGGGAGCTGTTTTTT. It is translated as CASRRDSPNTGELFF.

This clonotype was detected only a few times. The chain couples TRBV7-2 to TRBJ2-3, with D hard to call. CDR3 length equals 17 residues. CDR1 and CDR2 (germline): SGHTA, FQGNSA. V lost 5 bases to trimming and J lost 3 bases, with 21 bases between them. The chain's CDR3 is CASSRAWGRAGTDTQYF. Written as DNA, the CDR3 is TGTGCCAGCAGCCGGGCCTGGGGTAGGGCTGGTACAGATACGCAGTATTTT. Full variable domain (remainder filled in from reference TRBV7-2 and TRBJ2-3): GAGVSQSPSNKVTEKGKDVELRCDPISGHTALYWYRQSLGQGLEFLIYFQGNSAPDKSGLPSDRFSAERTGGSVSTLTIQRTQQEDSAVYLCASSRAWGRAGTDTQYFGPGTRLTVL.

The J gene is TRBJ1-4, the V gene TRBV20-1; D is unclear. The CDR3 extends over 12 amino acids. V lost 6 bases to trimming and J lost 3 bases, with 8 bases between them. Germline assignment: CDR1 DFQATT and CDR2 SNEGSKA (reference sequence). CDR3 coding DNA: TGCAGTGCAACTGCCTCTAATGAAAAACTGTTTTTT. It encodes CSATASNEKLFF.

At least ten counts were recorded for this clonotype. The chain combines TRBV2 with TRBJ1-2; possible D gene TRBD1, 5 bases. Trimming removed 4 bases from V and 8 bases from J, with 8 bases in between. The CDR3 has 11 residues. Germline loops: CDR1 SNHLY, CDR2 FYNNEI. The CDR3 here is CASSVWGGYTF. The CDR3 DNA sequence: TGTGCCAGCAGTGTGTGGGGGGGCTACACCTTC.

This clonotype was detected many times. V is TRBV14 and J is TRBJ1-3; D is perhaps TRBD1 (5 bases). This CDR3 comprises 16 residues. Between the trimmed V and J ends, which lost 1 base and 0 bases, there was a span of 10 bases. Germline V CDR1 and CDR2: SGHDN, FVKESK. The CDR3 loop is CASSQAGGISGNTIYF. CDR3 nucleotide sequence: TGTGCCAGCAGCCAAGCCGGGGGGATCTCTGGAAACACCATATATTTT. The full variable domain, completed using reference TRBV14 and TRBJ1-3, is EAGVTQFPSHSVIEKGQTVTLRCDPISGHDNLYWYRRVMGKEIKFLLHFVKESKQDESGMPNNRFLAERTGGTYSTLKVQPAELEDSGVYFCASSQAGGISGNTIYFGEGSWLTVV.

The sample holds many counts of this clonotype. The chain is built from TRBV5-1 and TRBJ2-5, with unresolved D. The CDR3 is made up of 14 amino acids. Per the germline V gene, CDR1 is SGHRS and CDR2 is YFSETQ. Trimming took off 0 bases at V and 2 bases at J, with 8 bases between the two ends. In nucleotides, the CDR3 is TGCGCCAGCAGCTTGGCGTCAGGACAAGAGACCCAGTACTTC. Its protein product is CASSLASGQETQYF.

This clonotype has at least ten counts. This chain joins TRBV7-2 and TRBJ2-1; no reliable D call. In germline, CDR1 is SGHTA, CDR2 FQGNSA. V was cut by 7 bases and J by 4 bases, with 8 bases left in between. The CDR3 consists of 12 residues. CDR3 sequence: CASTTRYNEQFF. In DNA form, the CDR3 reads TGTGCCAGCACCACCAGGTACAATGAGCAGTTCTTC.